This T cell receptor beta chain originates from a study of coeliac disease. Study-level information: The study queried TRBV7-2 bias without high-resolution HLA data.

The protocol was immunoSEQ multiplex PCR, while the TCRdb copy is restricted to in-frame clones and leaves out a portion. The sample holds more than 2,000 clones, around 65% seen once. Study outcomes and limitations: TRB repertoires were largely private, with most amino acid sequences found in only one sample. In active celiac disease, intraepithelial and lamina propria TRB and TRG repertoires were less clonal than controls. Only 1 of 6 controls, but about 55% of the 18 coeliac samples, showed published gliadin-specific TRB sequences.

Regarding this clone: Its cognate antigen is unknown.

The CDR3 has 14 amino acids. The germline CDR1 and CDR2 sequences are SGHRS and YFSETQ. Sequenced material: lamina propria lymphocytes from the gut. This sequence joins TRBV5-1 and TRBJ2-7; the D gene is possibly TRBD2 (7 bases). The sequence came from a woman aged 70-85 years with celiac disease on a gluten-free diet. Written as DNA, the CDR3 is TGTGCCAGCAGCTTGGGGGGGACATCCTACGAGCAGTACGTC. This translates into CASSLGGTSYEQYV.